This TCR beta chain was captured in a study of blood T cell repertoires in COVID-19. Background on the study: Acute-phase and convalescent COVID-19 samples originated in the United States, Italy and Spain. PBMCs, B-cell-depleted T cells, or T cells provided the cDNA or gDNA that made up the material.

CDR3 length equals 14 residues. Trimming took off 5 bases at V and 0 bases at J, with 11 bases between the two ends. Germline CDR1 and CDR2: MNHEY and SMNVEV (reference sequence). In the authors' workflow: Estimation of nucleated cell counts relied on the amplification of reference gene primers. The protocol was immunoSEQ multiplex PCR, while the TCRdb copy is restricted to in-frame clones and leaves out a portion. D and trimming come from the DNA, and the V and J calls and clone size come from that table. The data show around 100,000 clones, approximately 78% seen once. This chain uses TRBV27 with TRBJ2-7; TRBD1 might be the D (5 bases). The sequenced material came from peripheral blood. The receptor comes from a man between 60 and 75 years old with active or convalescent COVID-19. The CDR3 region is CASSVDRYSYEQYF. In nucleotides, the CDR3 is TGTGCCAGCAGTGTTGACAGATACTCCTACGAGCAGTACTTC.